This T cell receptor (beta chain) was found in a study of T cells in Graves' hyperthyroidism and ophthalmopathy. Recently diagnosed hyperthyroidism of less than 2 months' duration affected patients aged 18 to 65. Diagnoses rested on clinical symptoms, serum thyroxine and TRAb, thyroid ultrasound and orbital computed tomography. Initially, at the first diagnosis of hyperthyroidism and before any ophthalmopathy symptoms, blood was sampled. The CDR3 spans 13 residues. The germline CDR1 and CDR2 sequences are SGHTS and YDEGEE. The junction had 6 bases not matched to a gene; V was cut back by 9 bases and J by 4 bases. Amplification yielded TCR beta CDR3 regions, with RNA transcripts as the source. The TCR CDR3 first-round RT-PCR relied on the HTBI primer set. A single record per CDR3 protein comes from TCRdb applying MiXCR to the multiplex PCR reads. The data hold almost 600,000 distinct CDR3 sequences, with approximately 14% observed a single time.

In its sample, this clonotype was seen a few times. The origin of this receptor is a young woman with Graves' hyperthyroidism that later progressed to Graves' ophthalmopathy. Material: blood. The chain links TRBV5-8 to TRBJ2-7; 11 nucleotides align to TRBD1. CDR3 sequence: CATRRDRGYEQYF. The CDR3 DNA reads TGTGCCACCAGGAGGGACAGGGGGTACGAGCAGTACTTC.